In this sample, the clone carrying this T cell receptor (beta chain) turned up once. Other DNA sequences from this sample encode an identical CDR3 as well. Sequenced by immunoSEQ multiplex PCR; TCRdb stores in-frame clones only, minus some. The profile covers more than 200,000 clones, with 90% to 95% appearing a single time and under 2.5% taken by the ten largest. This record comes from a study of blood T cell repertoires in COVID-19. Living in roughly 25 US areas, the participants were between roughly 18 and 89 years of age. This CDR3 region has 14 residues. V lost 6 bases to trimming and J lost 7 bases; unmatched junction nucleotides: 7. Germline V gene lookup returns CDR1 WSHSY and CDR2 SAAADI.

The chain is built from TRBV10-2 and TRBJ1-5, with 9 bases lining up with TRBD1. Sample: PBMCs or T cells enriched from blood (not recorded which). The sequence came from a woman aged 18-29 years who had recovered from COVID-19. Here the CDR3 reads CASSPTGGGQPQHF. In DNA, the CDR3 is TGCGCCAGCAGCCCGACAGGGGGTGGGCAGCCCCAGCATTTT.